Sequencing of this T cell receptor (beta chain) was carried out in a study of identical twins. Study results and caveats: Cross-sectional statistics, not tracking of the same donors, supported the conclusions.

For this clonotype: The antigen remains unidentified.

A universal primer site arose from template switching, and cDNA bore unique molecular identifiers. TCRdb reprocessed the 5' RACE reads via MiXCR and lists one record per CDR3 protein. The data contain about 690,000 distinct CDR3 sequences, 21% of them seen just once; the ten biggest clones take up 4.3%. A further study also used this sample, focusing on T cells expressing NK-cell markers. That paper adds: Sorted CD3+CD56-NKG2C+, CD3+CD56+NKG2C- and CD3+CD56+NKG2C+ T cells were the source of the TCR beta repertoires. Serological testing identified seven of the eight sequenced donors as HCMV-seropositive and one as seronegative.

The specimen was PBMCs. This TCR came from a young woman in good health.

CDR3 sequence: CASSQDRLVSEQFF. CDR3 in DNA: TGTGCCAGCAGCCAAGATCGGCTAGTCTCTGAGCAGTTCTTC. This chain connects TRBV14 to TRBJ2-1; D gene uncertain. The CDR3 has 14 amino acids. V lost 0 bases to trimming and J lost 9 bases, with 12 bases between them. The germline V gene encodes CDR1 SGHDN and CDR2 FVKESK. The full variable domain, rest sourced from reference TRBV14 and TRBJ2-1, is EAGVTQFPSHSVIEKGQTVTLRCDPISGHDNLYWYRRVMGKEIKFLLHFVKESKQDESGMPNNRFLAERTGGTYSTLKVQPAELEDSGVYFCASSQDRLVSEQFFGPGTRLTVL.